This TCR beta chain was observed in a study of blood T cell repertoires in COVID-19. Background on the study: From the United States, Italy and Spain came samples of acute and convalescent COVID-19.

This clone occurred a few times. The CDR3 loop spans 14 amino acids. V shed 10 bases and J shed 3 bases, with 19 bases lying between them. The germline CDR1 and CDR2 sequences are LNHDA and SQIVND (reference sequence). Per the original data handling: Estimated nucleated cell counts came from reference gene primer amplification. Repertoires were generated with immunoSEQ multiplex PCR, while TCRdb's copy carries only in-frame clones and drops some. V and J calls and clone size come straight from that table; D and trimming were deduced from the DNA. The table includes approximately 160,000 clones, 80% to 90% detected once.

The source is a human donor in a cohort sampled during active COVID-19. Material: peripheral blood. J is TRBJ2-7 and V is TRBV19; D is perhaps TRBD2 (6 bases). The CDR3 protein is CATKRGGLDYEQYF. DNA for the CDR3: TGTGCCACTAAAAGAGGAGGGTTGGACTACGAGCAGTACTTC.